This TCR beta chain was recovered during a study of cytomegalovirus exposure and HLA in healthy donors. Looked up from germline, CDR1 is GTSNPN and CDR2 is SVGIG (reference sequence). This CDR3 is built from 14 residues. The junction had 4 bases not matched to a gene; V was cut back by 4 bases and J by 1 base. The study's findings and limits: Common viral pathogens (according to a later analysis) appeared linked to several of the most significant clusters. Among CMV-associated TCR beta chains, most appeared HLA-restricted in a later analysis. The study recorded around 160 TCR beta chains that were cytomegalovirus-associated. When a later analysis compared HLA-associated TCR beta chains with equally common others, the HLA-associated chains turned out to be more clonally expanded and to have lower generation probabilities.

A note on this clone: As yet, its antigen is unknown.

PCR employed 60 Vbeta and 13 Jbeta primers. Only in-frame clones appear in the TCRdb table, and some are missing; sequencing was by immunoSEQ multiplex PCR. This table holds some 160,000 clones, around 73% found once. The genes are TRBV30 and TRBJ1-5, with TRBD1 matching over 7 bases. This sequence was found in a man in his 60s in good health and CMV-seronegative. Material: PBMCs. In nucleotides, the CDR3 is TGTGCCTGGACCGAGACAGGGAGCAATCAGCCCCAGCATTTT. Translated, it gives CAWTETGSNQPQHF.